The following is a TCR beta chain sequence with its context. This CDR3 is built from 17 residues. CDR1 is MNHEY, CDR2 SMNVEV, per germline (reference sequence). The trim removed 5 bases at V and 1 base at J, leaving 11 bases unmatched. Healthy bone marrow donors supplied every sample. 13 Jbeta primers and 60 Vbeta primers were used for the PCR. Data came from immunoSEQ multiplex PCR; TCRdb stores just in-frame clones and leaves some out. The sample carries about 160,000 clones, roughly 80% recorded once. The data derive from a study of cytomegalovirus exposure and HLA in healthy donors. This chain joins TRBV27 and TRBJ2-3; 8 bases agree with TRBD1. The sequence was obtained from a man younger than 40 in good health and CMV-seronegative. The sequencing input was PBMCs. The CDR3 protein is CASSPQGAGLGTDTQYF. DNA for the CDR3: TGTGCCAGCAGTCCCCAGGGGGCGGGATTAGGCACAGATACGCAGTATTTT.